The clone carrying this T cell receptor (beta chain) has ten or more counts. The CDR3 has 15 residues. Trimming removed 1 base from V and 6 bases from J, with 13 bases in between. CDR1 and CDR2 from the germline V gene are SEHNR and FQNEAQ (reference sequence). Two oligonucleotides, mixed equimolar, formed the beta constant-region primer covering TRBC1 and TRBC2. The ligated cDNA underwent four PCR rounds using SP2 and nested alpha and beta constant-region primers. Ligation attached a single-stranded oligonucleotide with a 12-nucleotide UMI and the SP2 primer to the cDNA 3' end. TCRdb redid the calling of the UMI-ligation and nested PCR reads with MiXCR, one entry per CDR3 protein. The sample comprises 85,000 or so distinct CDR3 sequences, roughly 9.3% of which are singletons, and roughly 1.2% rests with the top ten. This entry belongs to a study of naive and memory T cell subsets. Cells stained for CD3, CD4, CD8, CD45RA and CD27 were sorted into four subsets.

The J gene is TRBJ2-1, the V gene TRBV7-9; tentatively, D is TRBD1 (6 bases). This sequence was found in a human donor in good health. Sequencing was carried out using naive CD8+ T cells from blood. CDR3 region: CASSLGPDSANEQFF. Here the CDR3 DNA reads TGTGCCAGCAGCTTAGGACCGGACAGCGCCAATGAGCAGTTCTTC.